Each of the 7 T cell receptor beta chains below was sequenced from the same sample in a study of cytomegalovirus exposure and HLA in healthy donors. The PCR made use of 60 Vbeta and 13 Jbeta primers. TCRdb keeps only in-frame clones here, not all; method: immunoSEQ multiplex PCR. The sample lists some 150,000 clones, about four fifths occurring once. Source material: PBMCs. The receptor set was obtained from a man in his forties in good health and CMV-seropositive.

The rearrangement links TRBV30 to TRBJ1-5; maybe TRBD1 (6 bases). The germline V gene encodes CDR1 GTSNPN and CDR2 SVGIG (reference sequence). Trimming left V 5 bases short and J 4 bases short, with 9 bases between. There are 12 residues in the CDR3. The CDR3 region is CAWETGNQPQHF. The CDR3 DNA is TGTGCCTGGGAAACAGGGAATCAGCCCCAGCATTTT.

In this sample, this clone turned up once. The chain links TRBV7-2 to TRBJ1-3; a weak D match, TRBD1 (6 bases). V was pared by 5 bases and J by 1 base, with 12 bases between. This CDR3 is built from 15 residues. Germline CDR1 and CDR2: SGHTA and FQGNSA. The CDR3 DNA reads TGTGCCAGCAGCACCACAGGGACGTCTGGAAACACCATATATTTT. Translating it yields CASSTTGTSGNTIYF.

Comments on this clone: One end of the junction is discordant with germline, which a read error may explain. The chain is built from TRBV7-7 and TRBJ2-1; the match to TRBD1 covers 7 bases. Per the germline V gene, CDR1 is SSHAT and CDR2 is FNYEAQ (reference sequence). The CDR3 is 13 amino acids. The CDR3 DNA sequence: TGTGCTAGCAGCTTCCAAACAGGGGATGAGCAGTTCTTC. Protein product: CASSFQTGDEQFF.

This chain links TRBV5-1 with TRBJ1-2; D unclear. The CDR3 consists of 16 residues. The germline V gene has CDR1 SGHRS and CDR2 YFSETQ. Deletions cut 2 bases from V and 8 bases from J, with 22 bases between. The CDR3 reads CASSFPRQGQTGGYTF. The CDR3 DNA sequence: TGCGCCAGCAGCTTTCCACGACAAGGCCAGACGGGGGGCTACACCTTC.

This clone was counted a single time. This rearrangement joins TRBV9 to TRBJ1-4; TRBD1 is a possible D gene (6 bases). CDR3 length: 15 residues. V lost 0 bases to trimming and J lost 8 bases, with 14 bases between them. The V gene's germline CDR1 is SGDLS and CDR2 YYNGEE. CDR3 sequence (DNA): TGTGCCAGCAGCGTAGCGGGGGGCGGAAAGGAAAAACTGTTTTTT. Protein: CASSVAGGGKEKLFF.

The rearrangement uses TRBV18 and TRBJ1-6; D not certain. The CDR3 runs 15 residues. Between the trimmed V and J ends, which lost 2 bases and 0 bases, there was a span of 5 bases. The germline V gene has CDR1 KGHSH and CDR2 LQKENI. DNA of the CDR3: TGTGCCAGCTCACCAGAGAGCTCCTATAATTCACCCCTCCACTTT. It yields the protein CASSPESSYNSPLHF.

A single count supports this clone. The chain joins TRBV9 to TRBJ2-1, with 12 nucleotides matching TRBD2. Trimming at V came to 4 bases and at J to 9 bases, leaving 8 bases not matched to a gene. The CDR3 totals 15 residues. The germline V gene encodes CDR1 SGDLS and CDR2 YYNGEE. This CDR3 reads CASSQTSGGFGEQFF. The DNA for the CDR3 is TGTGCCAGCAGCCAAACTAGCGGGGGGTTTGGTGAGCAGTTCTTC.